This T cell receptor beta chain was profiled in a study of blood T cell repertoires in COVID-19. Method: immunoSEQ multiplex PCR; TCRdb's copy keeps in-frame clones and lacks some. The sample lists some 150,000 clones; about 84% were seen once. V shed 4 bases, J shed 4 bases, and the junction held 10 bases outside the gene matches. Germline CDR1 reads MNHEY; CDR2 reads SMNVEV (reference sequence). The CDR3 consists of 15 residues. This sequence joins TRBV27 and TRBJ2-7, with 7 bases that match TRBD1. This sequence was found in a woman in her fifties or sixties with acute or convalescent COVID-19. The sequenced material came from peripheral blood. CDR3: CASSSPGTALYEQYF. For the CDR3, the DNA is TGTGCCAGCAGTTCCCCGGGGACAGCTCTTTACGAGCAGTACTTC.